The 18 T cell receptor beta chains given below trace back to one sample, sequenced in a study of molecular identifiers for immune sequencing clone quantification. TCRdb reprocessed the PCR reads via MiXCR and lists one record per CDR3 protein. The data contain 53,000 or so distinct CDR3 sequences, roughly 36% of them singletons. The source material was naive CD8+ T cells from blood, with Jurkat cell RNA spiked in. Subset in this sample: FACS-sorted CD8+CD4-CCR7+CD45RA+ naive T cells. The source is a human donor in good health. Some libraries in this study had Jurkat cell RNA spiked in.

The gene calls are TRBV29-1 and TRBJ2-5; the D is unclear. The CDR3 contains 10 residues. The germline V gene has CDR1 SQVTM and CDR2 ANQGSEA. Trimming took 7 bases from V and 5 from J, leaving 8 bases between them. CDR3 bases: TGCAGCGCGTTGGGGGAGACCCAGTACTTC. Translation: CSALGETQYF.

The V gene is TRBV20-1, the J gene TRBJ1-1, with D possibly TRBD1 on 5 matching bases. The CDR3 is 12 amino acids. CDR1 is DFQATT and CDR2 is SNEGSKA in the germline V gene (reference sequence). V lost 5 bases and J lost 1, with 8 bases in between. CDR3 loop: CSAHRSNTEAFF. CDR3 bases: TGCAGTGCTCACAGGTCGAACACTGAAGCTTTCTTT.

The rearrangement links TRBV19 to TRBJ1-6, with 7 bases fitting TRBD1. Germline V CDR1 and CDR2: LNHDA, SQIVND (reference sequence). The CDR3 has 18 residues. The V segment lost 5 bases and the J segment 5 bases; nucleotides outside the gene matches: 15. The DNA of the CDR3 is TGTGCCAGTAGTCTGCACCACGACCCGGGACAGCATAATTCACCCCTCCACTTT. Residues: CASSLHHDPGQHNSPLHF.

This clonotype has at least ten counts. V and J are TRBV11-2 and TRBJ2-3; 7 nucleotides agree with TRBD1. CDR3 length equals 14 residues. J lost 6 bases, V lost 1 base, and 4 bases had no gene match. Germline V gene lookup returns CDR1 SGHAT and CDR2 FQNNGV. CDR3: CASSLGQGYDTQYF. CDR3 sequence (DNA): TGTGCCAGCAGCTTAGGACAGGGATACGATACGCAGTATTTT.

As for this clonotype: A much larger clone is a single base away; this may be a read error. This chain connects TRBV6-5 to TRBJ2-3; weak D call: TRBD2 (5 bases). Germline V CDR1 and CDR2: MNHEY, SVGAGI. CDR3 length: 13 residues. V was clipped by 5 bases and J by 3 bases, with 9 bases between them. DNA of the CDR3: TGTGCCAGCAGTCGGGGTACGACAGATACGCAGTATTTT. This sequence encodes CASSRGTTDTQYF.

With respect to this clonotype: A junction boundary mismatches the germline segment, possibly from a read error. The V gene is TRBV15, the J gene TRBJ1-5; 9 bases line up with TRBD1. The CDR3 runs 16 residues. Germline loops: CDR1 LNHNV, CDR2 YYDKDF (reference sequence). CDR3 in DNA: TGTGCCACCAGTCTTGACAGGGGGGTAGGTAATCAGCCCCAGCTTTTT. It codes for CATSLDRGVGNQPQLF. The full variable domain, completed using reference TRBV15 and TRBJ1-5, is DAMVIQNPRYQVTQFGKPVTLSCSQTLNHNVMYWYQQKSSQAPKLLFHYYDKDFNNEADTPDNFQSRRPNTSFCFLDIRSPGLGDTAMYLCATSLDRGVGNQPQLFGDGTRLSIL.

This clonotype occurred many times. The chain recombines TRBV19 with TRBJ1-1; D remains ambiguous. Germline assignment: CDR1 LNHDA and CDR2 SQIVND (reference sequence). The CDR3 is 12 amino acids. The V gene lost 9 bases and the J gene lost 0 bases, with 8 bases spanning the gap. CDR3 amino acids: CASSPLNTEAFF. CDR3 nucleotides: TGTGCCAGCAGCCCGTTGAACACTGAAGCTTTCTTT.

A few counts support this clonotype. J is TRBJ2-6 and V is TRBV7-9, with 12 bases lining up with TRBD2. Germline V lookup: CDR1 SEHNR, CDR2 FQNEAQ (reference sequence). This CDR3 contains 18 residues. The ends lost 5 bases at V and 0 bases at J; junction bases unmatched: 5. CDR3 residues: CASSHGLAGPSGANVLTF. CDR3 coding DNA: TGTGCCAGCAGCCATGGACTAGCGGGACCCTCTGGGGCCAACGTCCTGACTTTC.

Note on this clonotype: Since a much larger clone is just one base distant, this may be a read error. J is TRBJ2-3 and V is TRBV15; 7 bases line up with TRBD1. The CDR3 covers 16 residues. From germline, CDR1 is LNHNV and CDR2 YYDKDF (reference sequence). The DNA of the CDR3 is TGTGCCGCCAGCGTCCGGACAGGCGGTCCCACAGATACGCAGTATTTT. Protein: CAASVRTGGPTDTQYF.

This clonotype was picked up a small number of times. This chain joins TRBV28 and TRBJ2-7, with 7 bases identical to TRBD2. V lost 8 bases, J lost 5 bases, and 6 bases stayed unmatched. From germline, CDR1 is MDHEN and CDR2 SYDVKM. The CDR3 runs 12 residues. The CDR3 DNA reads as TGTGCCAGCGGGGGGGGTTTCAACGAGCAGTACTTC. Protein: CASGGGFNEQYF.

On this clonotype itself: The CDR3 end shows no conserved phenylalanine or tryptophan, and so a read error is likely. The chain uses TRBV6-6 and TRBJ2-7, with D tentatively TRBD1 or TRBD2 (5 bases each). The CDR3 spans 17 residues. V lost 7 bases and J 5 bases, leaving 27 bases between the germline ends. The germline V gene has CDR1 MNHNY and CDR2 SVGAGI (reference sequence). The CDR3 nucleotides are TGTGCCAGCACCCCGAGAGGGGACCGTCCTAAGTCCCACGAGCAGTACCTC. This sequence encodes CASTPRGDRPKSHEQYL.

This chain joins TRBV27 and TRBJ2-7, with 14 bases matching TRBD2. This CDR3 contains 16 residues. The ends lost 3 bases at V and 5 bases at J; junction bases unmatched: 6. CDR1 MNHEY and CDR2 SMNVEV come from the germline V gene (reference sequence). The CDR3 loop is CASSLRLGLAGDEQYF. Written as DNA, the CDR3 is TGTGCCAGCAGTTTGCGTCTGGGACTAGCGGGAGACGAGCAGTACTTC.

To note about this clonotype: A read error is possible here, since a much larger clone lies one base away. The rearrangement uses TRBV12-3 or TRBV12-4 and TRBJ2-3; 7 nucleotides align to TRBD1. This CDR3 is built from 15 residues. Losses at the gene ends were 5 bases for V and 3 bases for J; bases not matched to a gene: 8. CDR3 bases: TGTGCCAGCAGTAAGGGACAGTTGGGAACAGATACGCAGTATTTT. It codes for CASSKGQLGTDTQYF.

A few counts support this clonotype. The rearrangement joins TRBV9 to TRBJ2-1; D is unresolved. The V end was cut by 0 bases, the J end by 0 bases, with 13 bases between. Germline V CDR1 and CDR2: SGDLS, YYNGEE. The CDR3 loop spans 17 amino acids. In DNA, the CDR3 is TGTGCCAGCAGCGTAGCGAGGCGGACGAGCTCCTACAATGAGCAGTTCTTC. Translated: CASSVARRTSSYNEQFF.

The chain employs TRBV11-3 and TRBJ2-1, with 10 bases aligning to TRBD1. Germline assignment: CDR1 SGHNT and CDR2 YENEEA. The V segment lost 5 bases and the J segment 6 bases; nucleotides outside the gene matches: 7. The CDR3 contains 15 residues. The CDR3 sequence: CASSEGTGDSNEQFF. CDR3 sequence (DNA): TGTGCCAGCAGCGAGGGGACAGGGGATTCCAATGAGCAGTTCTTC.

This clonotype was detected once. At one boundary the junction diverges from the germline segment, which might be a read error. J is TRBJ2-7 and V is TRBV4-1; D uncertain. Germline CDR1 is MGHRA and CDR2 is YSYEKL. The CDR3 extends over 14 amino acids. DNA of the CDR3: TGCGCCAGCGGCCAACTGCAGTTCTCCTACGAGCAGTACTTC. The encoded protein is CASGQLQFSYEQYF.

This clonotype has only one observation. The chain uses TRBV20-1 and TRBJ2-3; 9 nucleotides match TRBD2. CDR1 DFQATT and CDR2 SNEGSKA come from the germline V gene (reference sequence). The CDR3 spans 18 residues. The J segment lost 4 bases and the V segment lost 6 bases, leaving 20 bases of the junction unmatched. The CDR3 is CSAEGLSLAGLFPDTQYF. The CDR3 DNA reads as TGCAGTGCCGAGGGCCTTTCCCTAGCGGGATTGTTCCCAGATACGCAGTATTTT.

The V call is TRBV10-3, the J call TRBJ2-7, with D possibly being TRBD1 (5 bases). In germline, CDR1 is ENHRY, CDR2 SYGVKD. The V and J ends lost 2 bases and 4 bases respectively, with 9 bases between them. CDR3 size: 13 residues. The CDR3 bases are TGTGCCATCAGTGAGACGGACACTTACGAGCAGTACTTC. Protein: CAISETDTYEQYF.